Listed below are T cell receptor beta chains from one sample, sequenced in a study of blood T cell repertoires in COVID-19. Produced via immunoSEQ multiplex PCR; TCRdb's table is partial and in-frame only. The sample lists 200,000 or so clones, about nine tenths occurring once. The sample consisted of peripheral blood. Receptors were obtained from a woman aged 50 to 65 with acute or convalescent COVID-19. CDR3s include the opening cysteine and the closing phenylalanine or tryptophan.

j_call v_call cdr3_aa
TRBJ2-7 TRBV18 CASSPDRTEQYF
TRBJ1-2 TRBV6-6 CASSYPGNYGYTF
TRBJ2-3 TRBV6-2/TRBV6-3 CASSMGRGDTDTQYF
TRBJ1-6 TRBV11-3 CASSYGVSSYNSPLHF
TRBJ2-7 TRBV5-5 CASSTGTGLYEQYF
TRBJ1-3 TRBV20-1 CSATGGNTIYF
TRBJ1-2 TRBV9 CASSVTWGEAGYTF
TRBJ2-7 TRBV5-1 CASSLEPRRALSSYEQYF
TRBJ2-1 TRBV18 CASSHSDLGRREQFF
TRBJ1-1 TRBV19 CASSTQGAKTEAFF
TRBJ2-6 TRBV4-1 CASSQDQGEANVLTF
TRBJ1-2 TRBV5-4 CASSLTGGHNYGYTF
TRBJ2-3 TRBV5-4 CASSLVQREDTQYF
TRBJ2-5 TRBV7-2 CASSLGQGQETQYF
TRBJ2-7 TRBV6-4 CASAAAAGDSYEQYF
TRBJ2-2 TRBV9 CASSDGLAGGTNTGELFF
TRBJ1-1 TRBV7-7 CASSETGYTEAFF
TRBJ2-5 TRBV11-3 CASSQEWDSGLAGARGTQYF
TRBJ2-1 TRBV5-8 CASSGTVSYNEQFF
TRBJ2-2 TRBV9 CASSSTSGSSGELFF
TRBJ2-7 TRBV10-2 CASTRTSGLYEQYF
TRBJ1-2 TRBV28 CASSARGNGYGYTF
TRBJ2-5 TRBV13 CASSLLRPGQGDPQYF
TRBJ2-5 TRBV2 CASSQTSGRGLTQYF
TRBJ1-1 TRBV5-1 CASSLSPGSIAEAFF
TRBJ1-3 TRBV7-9 CASSPARSSGNTIYF